The clone carrying this T cell receptor beta chain was seen more than once but under ten times. Time point noted: blood 2 weeks post-SBRT. The treatment denotes: 15 Gy SBRT to primary tumor, nephrectomy 4 weeks later. This entry is derived from a study of radiation and T cells in renal cell carcinoma. TCRdb's table, derived via immunoSEQ multiplex PCR, lists solely in-frame clones and lacks some. The data show 40,000 to 60,000 clones, more than 80% seen once. The CDR3 is 13 amino acids. V was clipped by 4 bases and J by 5 bases, with 9 bases between them. The V gene's germline CDR1 is LNHDA and CDR2 SQIVND (reference sequence).

The TCR sequence derives from a woman aged 70 to 79 with renal cell carcinoma. The sequenced sample was blood, obtained from a patient whose treatment included radiotherapy and nephrectomy. The chain recombines TRBV19 with TRBJ1-5; D might be TRBD1 (6 bases). CDR3 DNA: TGTGCCAGTAGTAAACAGGGAGATCAGCCCCAGCATTTT. It specifies CASSKQGDQPQHF.